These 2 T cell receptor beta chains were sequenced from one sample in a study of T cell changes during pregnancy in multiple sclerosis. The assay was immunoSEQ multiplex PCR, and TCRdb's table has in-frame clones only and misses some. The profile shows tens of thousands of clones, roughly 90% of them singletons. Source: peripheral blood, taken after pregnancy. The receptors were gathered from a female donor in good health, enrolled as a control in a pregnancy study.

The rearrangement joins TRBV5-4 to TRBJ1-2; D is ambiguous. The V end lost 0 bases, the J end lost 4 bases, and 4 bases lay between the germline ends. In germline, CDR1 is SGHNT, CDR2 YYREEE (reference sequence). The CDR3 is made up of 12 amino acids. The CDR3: CASSLDSYGYTF. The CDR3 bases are TGTGCCAGCAGCTTGGACAGCTATGGCTACACCTTC. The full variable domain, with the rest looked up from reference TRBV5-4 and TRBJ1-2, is ETGVTQSPTHLIKTRGQQVTLRCSSQSGHNTVSWYQQALGQGPQFIFQYYREEENGRGNFPPRFSGLQFPNYSSELNVNALELDDSALYLCASSLDSYGYTFGSGTRLTVV.

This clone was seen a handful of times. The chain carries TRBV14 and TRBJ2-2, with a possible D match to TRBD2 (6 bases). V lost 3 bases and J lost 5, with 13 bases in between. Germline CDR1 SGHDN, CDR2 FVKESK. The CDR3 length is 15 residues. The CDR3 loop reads CASSHAGGTTGELFF. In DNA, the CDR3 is TGTGCCAGCAGCCATGCCGGGGGTACGACCGGGGAGCTGTTTTTT. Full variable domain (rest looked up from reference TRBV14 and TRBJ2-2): EAGVTQFPSHSVIEKGQTVTLRCDPISGHDNLYWYRRVMGKEIKFLLHFVKESKQDESGMPNNRFLAERTGGTYSTLKVQPAELEDSGVYFCASSHAGGTTGELFFGEGSRLTVL.